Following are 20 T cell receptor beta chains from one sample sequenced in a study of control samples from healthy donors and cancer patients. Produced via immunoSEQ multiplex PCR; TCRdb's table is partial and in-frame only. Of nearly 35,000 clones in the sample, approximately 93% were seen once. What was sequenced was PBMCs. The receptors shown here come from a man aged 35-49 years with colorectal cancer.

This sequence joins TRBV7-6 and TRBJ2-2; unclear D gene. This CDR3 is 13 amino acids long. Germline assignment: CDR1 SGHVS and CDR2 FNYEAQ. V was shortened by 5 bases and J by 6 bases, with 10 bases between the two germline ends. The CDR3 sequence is CASSPVAAGELFF. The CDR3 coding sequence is TGTGCCAGCAGCCCTGTGGCTGCCGGGGAGCTGTTTTTT.

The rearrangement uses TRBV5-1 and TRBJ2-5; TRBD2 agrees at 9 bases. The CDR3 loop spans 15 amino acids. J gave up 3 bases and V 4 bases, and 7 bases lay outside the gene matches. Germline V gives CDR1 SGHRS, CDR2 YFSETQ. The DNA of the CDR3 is TGCGCCAGCAGCCCAAGCGGGGGGCGAGAAGAGACCCAGTACTTC. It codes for CASSPSGGREETQYF.

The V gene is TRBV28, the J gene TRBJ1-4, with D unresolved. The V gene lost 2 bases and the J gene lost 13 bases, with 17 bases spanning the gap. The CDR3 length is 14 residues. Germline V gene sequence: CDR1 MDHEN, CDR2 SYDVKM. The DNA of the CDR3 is TGTGCCAGCAGTTTAGGTGTCCTGGGGTTCGTACTGTTTTTT. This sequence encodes CASSLGVLGFVLFF.

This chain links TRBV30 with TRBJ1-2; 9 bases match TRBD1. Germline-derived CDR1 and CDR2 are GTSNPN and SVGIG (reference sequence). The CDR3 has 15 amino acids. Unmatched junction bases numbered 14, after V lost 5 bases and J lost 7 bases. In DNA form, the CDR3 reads TGTGCCTGGTGGGGTGCGGGACAGGGACGTGGTGGCTACACCTTC. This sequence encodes CAWWGAGQGRGGYTF.

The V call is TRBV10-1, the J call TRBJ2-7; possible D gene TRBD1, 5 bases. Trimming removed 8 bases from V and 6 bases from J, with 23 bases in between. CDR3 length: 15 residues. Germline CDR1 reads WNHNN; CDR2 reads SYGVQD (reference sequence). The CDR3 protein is CASSPPGQGLGEQYF. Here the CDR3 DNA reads TGCGCCAGCTCCCCGCCCGGGCAGGGCCTCGGCGAGCAGTACTTC.

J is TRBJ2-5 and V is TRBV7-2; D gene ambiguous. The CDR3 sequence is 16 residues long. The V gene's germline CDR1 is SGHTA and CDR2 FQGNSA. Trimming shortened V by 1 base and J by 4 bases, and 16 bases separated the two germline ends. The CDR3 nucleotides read TGTGCCAGCAGCTTAGGGTATGGCACCCCGGGAGAGACCCAGTACTTC. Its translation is CASSLGYGTPGETQYF.

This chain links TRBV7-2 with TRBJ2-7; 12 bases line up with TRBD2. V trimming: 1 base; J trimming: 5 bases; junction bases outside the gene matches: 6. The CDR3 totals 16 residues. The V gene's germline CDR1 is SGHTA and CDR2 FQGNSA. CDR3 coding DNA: TGTGCCAGCAGCTTAGGACTAGCGGGGGCGCAGAACGAGCAGTACTTC. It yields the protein CASSLGLAGAQNEQYF.

DNA of the CDR3: TGTGCCAGCAGCTTAGGGTCCATTGGGTCTGGGGCCAACGTCCTGACTTTC. It is translated as CASSLGSIGSGANVLTF. The genes are TRBV7-8 and TRBJ2-6; D unresolved. Germline CDR1 reads SGHVS; CDR2 reads FQNEAQ. Deletions cut 1 base from V and 1 base from J, with 11 bases between. This CDR3 spans 17 amino acids. The variable domain in full, completed from reference TRBV7-8 and TRBJ2-6, reads GAGVSQSPRYKVAKRGQDVALRCDPISGHVSLFWYQQALGQGPEFLTYFQNEAQLDKSGLPSDRFFAERPEGSVSTLKIQRTQQEDSAVYLCASSLGSIGSGANVLTFGAGSRLTVL.

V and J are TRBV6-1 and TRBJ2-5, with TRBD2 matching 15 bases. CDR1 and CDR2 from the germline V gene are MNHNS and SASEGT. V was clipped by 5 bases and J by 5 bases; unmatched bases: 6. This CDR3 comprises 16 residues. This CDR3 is CASSKGLAGGQETQYF. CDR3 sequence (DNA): TGTGCCAGCAGTAAAGGACTAGCGGGGGGGCAGGAGACCCAGTACTTC.

CDR3 region: CASGYSYNEQFF. CDR3 nucleotide sequence: TGTGCCAGCGGATACTCCTACAATGAGCAGTTCTTC. This rearrangement joins TRBV12-3 or TRBV12-4 to TRBJ2-1; D is unresolved. With 8 bases removed from V and 0 bases from J, the gap between germline ends came to 5 bases. The CDR3 sequence is 12 residues long.

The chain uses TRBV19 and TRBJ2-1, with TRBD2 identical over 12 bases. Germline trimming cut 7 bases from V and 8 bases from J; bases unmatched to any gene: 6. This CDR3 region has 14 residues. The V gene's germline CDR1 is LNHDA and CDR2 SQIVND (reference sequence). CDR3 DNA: TGTGCCAGTACCCTAGCGGGGGGGCCGTATGAGCAGTTCTTC. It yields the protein CASTLAGGPYEQFF.

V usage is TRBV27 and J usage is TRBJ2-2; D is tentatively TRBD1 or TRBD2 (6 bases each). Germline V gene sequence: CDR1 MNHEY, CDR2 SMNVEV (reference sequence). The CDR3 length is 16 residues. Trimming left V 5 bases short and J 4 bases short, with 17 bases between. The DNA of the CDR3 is TGTGCCAGCAGTCCGGAGGGGGGCCGATCCACCGGGGAGCTGTTTTTT. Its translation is CASSPEGGRSTGELFF.

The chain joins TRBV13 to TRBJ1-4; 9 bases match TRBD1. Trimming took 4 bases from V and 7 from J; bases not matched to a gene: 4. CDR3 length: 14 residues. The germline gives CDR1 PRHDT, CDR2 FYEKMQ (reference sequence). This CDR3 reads CASSSGQGGEKLFF. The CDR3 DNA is TGTGCCAGCAGCTCGGGACAGGGTGGTGAAAAACTGTTTTTT.

CDR3: CASSLDYRTNEKLFF. The CDR3 nucleotides read TGTGCCAGCAGCTTGGATTATAGGACTAATGAAAAACTGTTTTTT. The V and J genes are TRBV5-4 and TRBJ1-4; D not resolved. This CDR3 has 15 residues. Germline-derived CDR1 and CDR2 are SGHNT and YYREEE (reference sequence). Trimming removed 0 bases at V and 2 bases at J, with 8 bases between.

This CDR3 reads CASSLLGSGYGYTF. DNA for the CDR3: TGTGCCAGCAGCTTGTTGGGGTCCGGCTATGGCTACACCTTC. This sequence joins TRBV5-6 and TRBJ1-2, with D unclear. The CDR3 consists of 14 residues. The V and J ends lost 1 base and 4 bases respectively, with 11 bases between them. Germline loops: CDR1 SGHDT, CDR2 YYEEEE.

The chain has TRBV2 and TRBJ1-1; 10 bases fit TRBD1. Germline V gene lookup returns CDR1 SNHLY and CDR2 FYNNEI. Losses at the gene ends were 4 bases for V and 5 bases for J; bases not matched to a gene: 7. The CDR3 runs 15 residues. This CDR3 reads CASSGRDRGGTEAFF. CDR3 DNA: TGTGCCAGCAGTGGCCGGGACAGGGGAGGGACTGAAGCTTTCTTT.

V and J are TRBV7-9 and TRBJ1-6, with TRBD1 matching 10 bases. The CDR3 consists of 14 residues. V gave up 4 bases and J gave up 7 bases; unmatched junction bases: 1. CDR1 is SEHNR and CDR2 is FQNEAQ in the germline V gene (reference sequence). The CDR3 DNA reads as TGTGCCAGCAGCTCGGGACAGGGGAATTCACCCCTCCACTTT. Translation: CASSSGQGNSPLHF.

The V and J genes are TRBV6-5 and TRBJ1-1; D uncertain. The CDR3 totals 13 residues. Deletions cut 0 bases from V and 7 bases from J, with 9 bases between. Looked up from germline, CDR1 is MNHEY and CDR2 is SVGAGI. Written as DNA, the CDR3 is TGTGCCAGCAGTTACTCGTACGGGGTTGAAGCTTTCTTT. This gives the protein CASSYSYGVEAFF.

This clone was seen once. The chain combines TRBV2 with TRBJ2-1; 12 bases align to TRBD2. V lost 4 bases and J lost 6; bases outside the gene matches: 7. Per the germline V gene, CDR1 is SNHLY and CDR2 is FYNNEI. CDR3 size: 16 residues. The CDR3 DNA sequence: TGTGCCAGCAGTGTGCTAGCGGGGGGGCGGAGCAATGAGCAGTTCTTC. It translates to CASSVLAGGRSNEQFF.

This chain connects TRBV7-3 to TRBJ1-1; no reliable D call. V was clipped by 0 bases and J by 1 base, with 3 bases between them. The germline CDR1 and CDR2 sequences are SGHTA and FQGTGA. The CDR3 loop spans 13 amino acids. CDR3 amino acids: CASSLTENTEAFF. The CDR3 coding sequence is TGTGCCAGCAGCTTAACTGAGAACACTGAAGCTTTCTTT. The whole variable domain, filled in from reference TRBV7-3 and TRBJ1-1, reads GAGVSQTPSNKVTEKGKYVELRCDPISGHTALYWYRQSLGQGPEFLIYFQGTGAADDSGLPNDRFFAVRPEGSVSTLKIQRTERGDSAVYLCASSLTENTEAFFGQGTRLTVV.